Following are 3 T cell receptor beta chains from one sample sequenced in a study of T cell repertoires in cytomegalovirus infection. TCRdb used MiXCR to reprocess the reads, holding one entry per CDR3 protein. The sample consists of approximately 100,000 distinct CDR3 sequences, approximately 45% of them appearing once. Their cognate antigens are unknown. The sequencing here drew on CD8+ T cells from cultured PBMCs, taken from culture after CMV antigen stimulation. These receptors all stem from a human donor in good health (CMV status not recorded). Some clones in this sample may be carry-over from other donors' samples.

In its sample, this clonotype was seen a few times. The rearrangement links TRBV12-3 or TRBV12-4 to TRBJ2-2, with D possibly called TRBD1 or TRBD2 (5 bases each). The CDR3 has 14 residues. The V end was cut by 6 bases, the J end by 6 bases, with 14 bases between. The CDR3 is CASSRDVGAGELFF. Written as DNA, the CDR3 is TGTGCCAGCAGCCGTGACGTGGGGGCCGGGGAGCTGTTTTTT.

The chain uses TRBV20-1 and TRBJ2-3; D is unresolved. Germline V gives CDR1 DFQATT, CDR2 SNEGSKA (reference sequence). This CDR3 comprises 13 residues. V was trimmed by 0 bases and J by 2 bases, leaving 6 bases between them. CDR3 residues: CSARDYTTDTQYF. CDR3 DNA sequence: TGCAGTGCTAGAGACTACACCACAGATACGCAGTATTTT.

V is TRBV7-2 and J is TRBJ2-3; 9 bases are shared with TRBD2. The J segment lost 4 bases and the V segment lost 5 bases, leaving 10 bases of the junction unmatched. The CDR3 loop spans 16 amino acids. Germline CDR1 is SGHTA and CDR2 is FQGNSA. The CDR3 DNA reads TGTGCCAGCAGCCCCTTACCAACTAGCGGGTCAGATACGCAGTATTTT. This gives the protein CASSPLPTSGSDTQYF.